This T cell receptor (beta chain) appears in the sequencing data of a study of shared clonotypes between healthy human individuals. Clones were sequenced by immunoSEQ multiplex PCR, and TCRdb holds only the in-frame ones, with some missing. The profile covers some 470,000 clones, with 60% to 85% appearing a single time and roughly 13% taken by the ten largest. V dropped 0 bases and J dropped 8 bases, with 7 bases sitting between them. CDR3 length: 11 residues. The V gene's germline CDR1 is DFQATT and CDR2 SNEGSKA (reference sequence). Roughly 90 million PBMCs went into genomic DNA for unsorted samples.

V and J are TRBV20-1 and TRBJ1-2; no firm D call. The receptor was derived from a woman in her thirties or forties in good health. Some clones in this sample may be carry-over from other donors' samples. The sample taken for sequencing was PBMCs. The CDR3: CSARDDRGYTF. In DNA form, the CDR3 reads TGCAGTGCTAGAGATGATAGAGGCTACACCTTC.